This TCR beta chain emerged from a study of blood T cell repertoires in COVID-19 (dated by TCRdb to the early 2020s). For context, the study as a whole: Collaborator samples came from the United States, Italy and Spain and covered acute and convalescent phases of COVID-19. The material from the prospective study consisted of cDNA or gDNA derived from T cells, B-cell-depleted T cells, or PBMCs. The dataset comprised deeply sampled blood TCRbeta repertoires from subjects exposed to, actively infected with, or recovered from COVID-19. The repertoires were released in a freely available public database meant as a resource for research on the immune response to SARS-CoV-2. Samples were obtained from the ongoing ImmuneRACE study (first 160 participants) and from 1,000 to 1,500 subjects provided by 6 global collaborators. Sample metadata almost always included a de-identified subject ID, COVID-19 status, age in years and sex. Where available, HLA class I and class II types were obtained from metadata supplied by the sample provider rather than from assay-based typing.

On this clone: Its binding antigen is unknown. Base qualities are not recorded, but no much larger clone differs from it by a single base.

The CDR3 holds 13 amino acids from the cysteine to the phenylalanine. CDR3 DNA is the only sequence kept; it has 39 bases, read in frame from the first base. CDR1 and CDR2, per the germline V gene, are SGHDT and YYEEEE. The junction carries 13 bases between V and J, which are trimmed by 7 bases and 3 bases respectively. TCRbeta CDR3 regions were amplified from genomic DNA by means of the immunoSEQ Assay, a bias-controlled multiplex PCR. Concerning the study's data processing: Within the assay, amplification of reference gene primers was used to estimate how many nucleated cells each sample contained. To quantify the absolute abundance of each unique TCRbeta CDR3 rearrangement, sequence reads were collapsed and filtered. Productive Simpson clonality was computed per sample as the square root of Simpson's diversity index over productive rearrangements. TCRdb obtained this table from immuneACCESS and retained in-frame rearrangements with V and J assigned. These tables miss some clones; where compared with another copy, unresolved V genes account for less than half of the shortfall, and the remainder is unexplained. V, J and clone size were drawn from that table, and D and trimming were deduced from the DNA. The sample records roughly 83,000 clones, about 87% of which are singletons. The ten largest clones represent roughly 8% of the sample.

Overall results and qualifications from the work: The amount of clinical and demographic metadata varied by source and participant and was provided uncurated.

Collaborating institutions collected whole blood in K2EDTA tubes following their own protocols. For TCRbeta analysis, collaborators shipped samples as frozen whole blood, isolated PBMCs, or DNA extracted from either of those sample types. This chain is built from TRBV5-6 and TRBJ2-5; no D segment can be confidently identified. The sample comprised peripheral blood. This TCR was recovered from a man older than 75 with active or convalescent COVID-19. The DNA sequence is given as TGTGCCAGCGGCACCCTAGTAGAAGAGACCCAGTACTTC. The encoded protein is CASGTLVEETQYF.